A single sample is the source of the 18 T cell receptor beta chains below, sequenced in a study of TIL therapy for anti-PD-1-resistant metastatic lung cancer. The libraries were made with immunoSEQ v3. Generated by immunoSEQ multiplex PCR, the TCRdb table keeps only in-frame clones and is missing some. This sample yields just under 60,000 clones, of which less than 75% are seen a single time; about 2% belongs to the top ten. Time point given: pre-treatment sample, taken before nivolumab and TIL therapy. Sample: blood, taken at baseline. The source of these receptors is a person aged 25-79 years with non-small cell lung cancer.

The chain employs TRBV7-9 and TRBJ1-4; D is ambiguous. The CDR3 runs 16 residues. Trimming left V 1 base short and J 2 bases short, with 11 bases between. From germline, CDR1 is SEHNR and CDR2 FQNEAQ (reference sequence). CDR3 in DNA: TGTGCCAGCAGCTTAGTAGCCGGGCCCACTAATGAAAAACTGTTTTTT. It specifies CASSLVAGPTNEKLFF. The full variable domain, with the rest looked up from reference TRBV7-9 and TRBJ1-4, is DTGVSQNPRHKITKRGQNVTFRCDPISEHNRLYWYRQTLGQGPEFLTYFQNEAQLEKSRLLSDRFSAERPKGSFSTLEIQRTEQGDSAMYLCASSLVAGPTNEKLFFGSGTQLSVL.

This clone was seen a handful of times. V and J are TRBV4-1 and TRBJ1-5, with a weak D call TRBD1 (6 bases). The V end was cut by 2 bases, the J end by 2 bases, with 13 bases between. The germline CDR1 and CDR2 sequences are MGHRA and YSYEKL. The CDR3 sequence is 16 residues long. CDR3 loop: CASSQQGTGGNQPQHF. The CDR3 bases are TGCGCCAGCAGCCAACAGGGGACGGGCGGCAATCAGCCCCAGCATTTT.

The gene calls are TRBV9 and TRBJ1-1, with D hard to call. CDR1 is SGDLS, CDR2 YYNGEE, per germline. Trimming removed 4 bases from V and 3 bases from J, with 16 bases in between. The CDR3 extends over 15 amino acids. For the CDR3, the DNA is TGTGCCAGCAGCCCTTCTGGCAGGTGGGACACTGAAGCTTTCTTT. Residues: CASSPSGRWDTEAFF.

The J gene is TRBJ1-5, the V gene TRBV6-1, with 10 nucleotides matching TRBD1. CDR1 and CDR2 (germline): MNHNS, SASEGT. The ends lost 4 bases at V and 7 bases at J; junction bases unmatched: 4. This CDR3 has 14 residues. CDR3 nucleotides: TGTGCCAGCAGTGGACAGGGGGCAGGACAGCCCCAGCATTTT. Protein product: CASSGQGAGQPQHF.

This clone was observed a single time. The chain couples TRBV2 to TRBJ2-1, with D possibly TRBD2 on 7 matching bases. The germline CDR1 and CDR2 sequences are SNHLY and FYNNEI. Trimming took 5 bases from V and 3 from J, leaving 14 bases between them. CDR3 length equals 15 residues. CDR3 amino acids: CASSPRGGLYNEQFF. The CDR3 DNA reads as TGTGCCAGCAGTCCTAGGGGGGGACTCTACAATGAGCAGTTCTTC. The whole variable domain, remainder taken from reference TRBV2 and TRBJ2-1, is EPEVTQTPSHQVTQMGQEVILRCVPISNHLYFYWYRQILGQKVEFLVSFYNNEISEKSEIFDDQFSVERPDGSNFTLKIRSTKLEDSAMYFCASSPRGGLYNEQFFGPGTRLTVL.

This clone was counted a single time. The chain carries TRBV6-1 and TRBJ1-1; 7 bases are shared with TRBD1. Germline V CDR1 and CDR2: MNHNS, SASEGT. The CDR3 consists of 13 residues. V shed 7 bases and J 1 base; nucleotides not matched to a gene: 3. CDR3 DNA: TGTGCCAGCAAGACAGGGTGGAACACTGAAGCTTTCTTT. Residues: CASKTGWNTEAFF.

The V and J genes are TRBV5-4 and TRBJ2-3, with D possibly matching TRBD2 (5 bases). CDR3 length: 17 amino acids. Trimming took off 0 bases at V and 4 bases at J, with 18 bases between the two ends. The germline CDR1 and CDR2 sequences are SGHNT and YYREEE (reference sequence). The CDR3: CASSLGSAAGWADTQYF. CDR3 sequence (DNA): TGTGCCAGCAGCTTGGGTTCAGCTGCGGGCTGGGCAGATACGCAGTATTTT.

This clone was seen once. The genes are TRBV28 and TRBJ1-1; D unclear. Germline V gene lookup returns CDR1 MDHEN and CDR2 SYDVKM. The CDR3 totals 15 residues. V was pared by 5 bases and J by 0 bases, with 13 bases between. The CDR3 coding sequence is TGTGCCAGCAGTACCAGGCGTGACTTGAACACTGAAGCTTTCTTT. Its translation is CASSTRRDLNTEAFF.

This chain links TRBV6-5 with TRBJ2-3; D remains ambiguous. CDR1 is MNHEY, CDR2 SVGAGI, per germline. V lost 2 bases and J 2 bases, leaving 8 bases between the germline ends. CDR3 length: 14 amino acids. CDR3 region: CASSYQYPTDTQYF. The CDR3 region has the DNA TGTGCCAGCAGTTACCAGTATCCCACAGATACGCAGTATTTT.

The chain recombines TRBV7-6 with TRBJ2-1, with D uncertain. CDR3 size: 15 residues. Trimming pared 5 bases from V and 0 bases from J, leaving 11 bases between. The V gene's germline CDR1 is SGHVS and CDR2 FNYEAQ. The CDR3 coding sequence is TGTGCCAGCAGCGCCAGTTGGAGCTCCTACAATGAGCAGTTCTTC. It is translated as CASSASWSSYNEQFF.

CDR3 in DNA: TGTGCCAGCAGCGTAGCTCCGGTCGAACGAACTGGAAACACCATATATTTT. This encodes CASSVAPVERTGNTIYF. The chain is built from TRBV9 and TRBJ1-3, with unresolved D. CDR1 is SGDLS and CDR2 is YYNGEE in the germline V gene. Deletions cut 0 bases from V and 2 bases from J, with 15 bases between. The length of the CDR3 is 17 residues. Drawing the rest from reference TRBV9 and TRBJ1-3, the complete variable domain is DSGVTQTPKHLITATGQRVTLRCSPRSGDLSVYWYQQSLDQGLQFLIQYYNGEERAKGNILERFSAQQFPDLHSELNLSSLELGDSALYFCASSVAPVERTGNTIYFGEGSWLTVV.

The chain employs TRBV29-1 and TRBJ2-1; D is possibly TRBD1 (5 bases). Germline V gene sequence: CDR1 SQVTM, CDR2 ANQGSEA. The CDR3 has 16 amino acids. Trimming left V 0 bases short and J 4 bases short, with 16 bases between. The CDR3 DNA reads TGCAGCGTTGAAGAGTCCAGGGTAAGGATTTACAATGAGCAGTTCTTC. Amino acids: CSVEESRVRIYNEQFF.

The chain links TRBV15 to TRBJ1-2; a possible D gene is TRBD1 (6 bases). Germline V gene data show CDR1 as LNHNV and CDR2 as YYDKDF (reference sequence). V was shortened by 0 bases and J by 5 bases, with 10 bases between the two germline ends. CDR3 length equals 14 residues. DNA for the CDR3: TGTGCCACCAGCAGAGATGGACAGTCTTATGGCTACACCTTC. Protein: CATSRDGQSYGYTF.

The rearrangement joins TRBV4-1 to TRBJ1-1; D gene uncertain. Per germline, CDR1 MGHRA and CDR2 YSYEKL. The CDR3 length is 14 residues. V lost 4 bases to trimming and J lost 7 bases, with 16 bases between them. CDR3 sequence reads: CASSPMTGYDEAFF. DNA for the CDR3: TGCGCCAGCAGCCCCATGACGGGGTACGATGAAGCTTTCTTT.

The chain employs TRBV4-1 and TRBJ2-1, with D perhaps TRBD1 or TRBD2 (5 bases each). Looked up from germline, CDR1 is MGHRA and CDR2 is YSYEKL. The CDR3 extends over 18 amino acids. The ends were cut back, 0 bases at V and 0 bases at J, with 15 bases in the middle. Here the CDR3 DNA reads TGCGCCAGCAGCCAAGATGATTCGACGGGGACCTCCTACAATGAGCAGTTCTTC. This encodes CASSQDDSTGTSYNEQFF.

This clone was seen only a few times. The chain carries TRBV6-1 and TRBJ2-7; D is perhaps TRBD2 (5 bases). This CDR3 is built from 14 residues. CDR1 MNHNS and CDR2 SASEGT come from the germline V gene. V was pared by 3 bases and J by 3 bases, with 12 bases between. The CDR3 is CASSERVEGYEQYF. For the CDR3, the DNA is TGTGCCAGCAGTGAGAGGGTTGAAGGCTACGAGCAGTACTTC.

The V gene is TRBV11-3, the J gene TRBJ2-7, with D unresolved. Germline V gives CDR1 SGHNT, CDR2 YENEEA. Trimming took 0 bases from V and 2 from J, leaving 11 bases between them. CDR3 length equals 15 residues. CDR3 region: CASSLEWEVAYEQYF. CDR3 sequence (DNA): TGTGCCAGCAGCTTAGAGTGGGAAGTGGCCTACGAGCAGTACTTC.

The chain couples TRBV25-1 to TRBJ2-5, with 12 bases fitting TRBD2. CDR1 and CDR2 from the germline V gene are MGHDK and SYGVNS. J lost 2 bases, V lost 1 base, and 2 bases had no gene match. CDR3 length: 16 residues. The CDR3 nucleotides are TGTGCCAGCAGTGAATTTGGGACTAGCGGGCAAGAGACCCAGTACTTC. This encodes CASSEFGTSGQETQYF. Full variable domain (outside the CDR3, taken from reference TRBV25-1 and TRBJ2-5): EADIYQTPRYLVIGTGKKITLECSQTMGHDKMYWYQQDPGMELHLIHYSYGVNSTEKGDLSSESTVSRIRTEHFPLTLESARPSHTSQYLCASSEFGTSGQETQYFGPGTRLLVL.